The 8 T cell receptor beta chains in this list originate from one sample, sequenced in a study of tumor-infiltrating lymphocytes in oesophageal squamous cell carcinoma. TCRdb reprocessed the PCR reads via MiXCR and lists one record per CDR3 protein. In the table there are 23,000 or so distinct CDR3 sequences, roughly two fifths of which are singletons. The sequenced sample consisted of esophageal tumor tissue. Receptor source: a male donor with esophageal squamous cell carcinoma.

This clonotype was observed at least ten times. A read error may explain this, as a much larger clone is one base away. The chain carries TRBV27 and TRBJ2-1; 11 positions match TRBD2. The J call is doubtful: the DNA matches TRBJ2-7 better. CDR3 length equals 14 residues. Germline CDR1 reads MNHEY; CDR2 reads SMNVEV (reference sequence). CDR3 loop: CATYLAGGDNEQYF. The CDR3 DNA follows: TGTGCCACCTACCTAGCGGGGGGTGACAATGAGCAGTACTTC.

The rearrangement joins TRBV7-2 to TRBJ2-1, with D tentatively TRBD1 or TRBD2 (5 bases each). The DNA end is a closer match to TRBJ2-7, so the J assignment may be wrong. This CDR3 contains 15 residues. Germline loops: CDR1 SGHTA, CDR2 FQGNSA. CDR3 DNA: TGTGCCAGCAGCTTAGCGGCTGGGGGACCATACGAGCAGTACTTC. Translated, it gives CASSLAAGGPYEQYF.

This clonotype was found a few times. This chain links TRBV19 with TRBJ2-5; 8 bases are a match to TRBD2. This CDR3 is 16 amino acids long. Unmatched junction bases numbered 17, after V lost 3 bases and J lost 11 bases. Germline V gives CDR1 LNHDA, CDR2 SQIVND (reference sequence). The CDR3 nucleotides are TGTGCCAGTAGTATGGAGCTACTAGCGGCATACAATGAGCAGTACTTC. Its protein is CASSMELLAAYNEQYF.

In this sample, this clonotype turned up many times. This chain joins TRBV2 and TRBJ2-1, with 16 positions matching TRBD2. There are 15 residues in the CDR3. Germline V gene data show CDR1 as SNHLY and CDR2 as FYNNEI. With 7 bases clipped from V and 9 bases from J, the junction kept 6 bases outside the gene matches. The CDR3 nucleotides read TGTGCCAGCACTAAGGGACTAGCGGGGGGGTCTGAGCAGTTCTTC. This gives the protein CASTKGLAGGSEQFF.

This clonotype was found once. The CDR3 region is CASSLCKGRAPGYTF. CDR3 sequence (DNA): TGTGCCAGCAGCTTATGCAAAGGGCGGGCCCCTGGCTACACCTTC. The chain couples TRBV7-2 to TRBJ1-2, with D hard to call. The CDR3 is 15 residues long. Germline V CDR1 and CDR2: SGHTA, FQGNSA. Trimming stripped 2 bases from V and 7 bases from J, with 17 bases between.

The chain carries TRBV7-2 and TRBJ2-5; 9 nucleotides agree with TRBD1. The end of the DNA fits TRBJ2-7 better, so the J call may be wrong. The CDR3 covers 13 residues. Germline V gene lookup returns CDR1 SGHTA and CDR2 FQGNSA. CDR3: CASSRTGVYEQYF. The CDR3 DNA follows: TGTGCCAGCAGCCGGACAGGGGTTTACGAGCAGTACTTC.

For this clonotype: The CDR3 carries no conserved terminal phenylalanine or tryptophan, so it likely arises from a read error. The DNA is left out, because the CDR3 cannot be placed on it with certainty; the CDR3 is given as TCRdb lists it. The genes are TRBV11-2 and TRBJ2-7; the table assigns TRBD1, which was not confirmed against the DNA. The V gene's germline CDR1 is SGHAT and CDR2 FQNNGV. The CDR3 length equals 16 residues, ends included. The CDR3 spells CASRSLDRADGYTFGS.

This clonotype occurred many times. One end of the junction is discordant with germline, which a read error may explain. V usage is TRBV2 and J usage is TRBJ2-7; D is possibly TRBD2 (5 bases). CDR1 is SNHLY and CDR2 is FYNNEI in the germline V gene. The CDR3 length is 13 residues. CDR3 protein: CASIEGSPYEQYF. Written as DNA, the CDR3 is TGTGCCAGCATTGAAGGGAGCCCATACGAGCAGTACTTC.